This TCR delta chain was documented in a study of gamma-delta chains in newborns, infants, children. At the level of the study: Polyclonal expansion of innate γδ T cells after birth follows microbial exposure.

By proportion, this clone is medium-sized. TCRdb reprocessed the reads using CATT. The sample includes just over 6,000 delta-chain clones, about 2.7% of them seen just once. Germline CDR1 GEAIGNYY, CDR2 EKD. The CDR3 totals 17 residues. V shed 3 bases, J shed 5 bases, and the junction held 6 bases outside the gene matches. The J gene is TRDJ3, the V gene TRDV2, with 10 bases identical to TRDD3. The source of this sequence is a child who was a newborn, infant or young child, either healthy, febrile or measles-vaccinated (not recorded which). The sequencing sample was made of blood. The CDR3 here is CACDVLGDPGDTRQMFF. Written as DNA, the CDR3 is TGTGCCTGTGACGTACTGGGGGATCCTGGGGACACCCGACAGATGTTTTTC.